Below, 19 T cell receptor beta chains from the same sample are listed, as sequenced in a study of blood T cell repertoires in COVID-19. Sequencing used immunoSEQ multiplex PCR; TCRdb keeps in-frame clones, though not all of them. The sample consists of 200,000 to 250,000 clones, around 84% of them appearing once. Sequencing used peripheral blood. These receptors were obtained from a man aged 25 to 40 with active or convalescent COVID-19.

This sequence joins TRBV19 and TRBJ2-5; TRBD2 matches 10 bases. Germline CDR1 is LNHDA and CDR2 is SQIVND (reference sequence). CDR3 size: 16 residues. After removal of 5 bases from V and 5 bases from J, the junction contained 11 bases not matched to a gene. This CDR3 is CASSPQRGGHSETQYF. In DNA form, the CDR3 reads TGTGCCAGTAGTCCCCAGCGGGGGGGCCATTCGGAGACCCAGTACTTC.

The V call is TRBV6-1, the J call TRBJ2-3; the D gene is possibly TRBD2 (6 bases). This CDR3 is built from 12 residues. The V gene lost 7 bases and the J gene lost 1 base, with 6 bases spanning the gap. The germline gives CDR1 MNHNS, CDR2 SASEGT. The CDR3 here is CASKRGTDTQYF. In DNA form, the CDR3 reads TGTGCCAGCAAGCGGGGCACAGATACGCAGTATTTT.

CDR3 nucleotide sequence: TGTGCCAGTAGTTTTCCTCCCCCAGCGGGGACTGAAGCTTTCTTT. This translates into CASSFPPPAGTEAFF. The rearrangement joins TRBV19 to TRBJ1-1; no clear D gene. Per germline, CDR1 LNHDA and CDR2 SQIVND (reference sequence). Trimming removed 5 bases from V and 5 bases from J, with 18 bases in between. The CDR3 spans 15 residues.

The chain carries TRBV25-1 and TRBJ2-7, with a weak D call TRBD2 (5 bases). This CDR3 is 13 amino acids long. The V end lost 1 base, the J end lost 7 bases, and 11 bases lay between the germline ends. CDR1 is MGHDK, CDR2 SYGVNS, per germline. The CDR3 DNA reads TGTGCCAGCAGTGAATTCGGACGGGAAGAGCAGTACTTC. This sequence encodes CASSEFGREEQYF.

The J gene is TRBJ2-5, the V gene TRBV5-5; D is perhaps TRBD1 (5 bases). CDR1 and CDR2 from the germline V gene are SGHKS and YYEKEE (reference sequence). Trimming removed 0 bases from V and 5 bases from J, with 8 bases in between. This CDR3 has 13 amino acids. CDR3 sequence: CASSLAGSETQYF. CDR3 in DNA: TGTGCCAGCAGCTTGGCAGGGTCCGAGACCCAGTACTTC. Supplemented by reference TRBV5-5 and TRBJ2-5, the full variable domain reads DAGVTQSPTHLIKTRGQQVTLRCSPISGHKSVSWYQQVLGQGPQFIFQYYEKEERGRGNFPDRFSARQFPNYSSELNVNALLLGDSALYLCASSLAGSETQYFGPGTRLLVL.

CDR3 bases: TGTGCCACCAGTGATCTAGGACTAGGGGGCTACAATGAGCAGTTCTTC. Translation: CATSDLGLGGYNEQFF. The chain links TRBV24-1 to TRBJ2-1, with a tentative D call TRBD2 (7 bases). CDR1 and CDR2 from the germline V gene are KGHDR and SFDVKD. Trimming cost V 3 bases and J 3 bases, with 14 bases left between them. The CDR3 totals 16 residues.

The chain joins TRBV5-5 to TRBJ1-2; perhaps TRBD1 as D (5 bases). V dropped 4 bases and J dropped 4 bases, with 20 bases sitting between them. Per germline, CDR1 SGHKS and CDR2 YYEKEE (reference sequence). The length of the CDR3 is 16 residues. CDR3 DNA sequence: TGTGCCAGCAGCCTGACCTCCGTCTCGACAGCCTATGGCTACACCTTC. It codes for CASSLTSVSTAYGYTF.

The count of this clone is one. The chain has TRBV7-2 and TRBJ2-5; 7 positions agree with TRBD1. Germline V CDR1 and CDR2: SGHTA, FQGNSA. Trimming at V came to 6 bases and at J to 5 bases, leaving 12 bases not matched to a gene. The CDR3 contains 15 residues. CDR3 bases: TGTGCCAGCAGAAGAGGGACAGTCGCGAAGGAGACCCAGTACTTC. Its protein is CASRRGTVAKETQYF. Filled out from reference TRBV7-2 and TRBJ2-5, the complete variable domain reads GAGVSQSPSNKVTEKGKDVELRCDPISGHTALYWYRQSLGQGLEFLIYFQGNSAPDKSGLPSDRFSAERTGGSVSTLTIQRTQQEDSAVYLCASRRGTVAKETQYFGPGTRLLVL.

The chain uses TRBV7-8 and TRBJ2-6, with 7 bases lining up with TRBD1. Germline assignment: CDR1 SGHVS and CDR2 FQNEAQ. The CDR3 is 18 residues long. Trimming took 3 bases from V and 0 from J; bases not matched to a gene: 8. Here the CDR3 reads CASSLLSGGISGANVLTF. DNA for the CDR3: TGTGCCAGCAGCTTGTTATCAGGGGGTATCTCTGGGGCCAACGTCCTGACTTTC.

This chain connects TRBV24-1 to TRBJ2-5; 8 bases are shared with TRBD2. The V segment lost 0 bases and the J segment 5 bases; nucleotides outside the gene matches: 7. This CDR3 is 16 amino acids long. CDR1 and CDR2 from the germline V gene are KGHDR and SFDVKD. Written as DNA, the CDR3 is TGTGCCACCAGTGATTTGAGAGCGGGGGCGTGGGAGACCCAGTACTTC. As protein: CATSDLRAGAWETQYF.

V gene TRBV24-1 combines with J gene TRBJ2-7; TRBD2 might be the D (6 bases). Germline V gene data show CDR1 as KGHDR and CDR2 as SFDVKD. This CDR3 has 14 residues. Trimming cost V 4 bases and J 2 bases, with 11 bases left between them. The CDR3 DNA sequence: TGTGCCACCAGTGACCGGGACTCCACCTACGAGCAGTACTTC. Translation: CATSDRDSTYEQYF.

This chain links TRBV15 with TRBJ2-1; 7 bases match TRBD1. This CDR3 is 15 amino acids long. Germline V gene sequence: CDR1 LNHNV, CDR2 YYDKDF (reference sequence). J gave up 7 bases and V 5 bases, and 11 bases lay outside the gene matches. The CDR3 sequence: CATSDTGDLLNEQFF. Here the CDR3 DNA reads TGTGCCACCAGCGATACAGGGGACCTACTTAATGAGCAGTTCTTC.

This chain's CDR3 is CASSKAGGLLETQYF. The CDR3, as DNA: TGTGCCAGCAGCAAGGCAGGGGGCCTGTTAGAGACCCAGTACTTC. This chain connects TRBV5-8 to TRBJ2-5; the match to TRBD1 covers 8 bases. This CDR3 has 15 residues. Unmatched junction bases numbered 9, after V lost 4 bases and J lost 4 bases. Germline CDR1 and CDR2: SGHTS and YDEGEE.

This chain connects TRBV27 to TRBJ1-1; a weak D match, TRBD1 (6 bases). CDR3 length equals 14 residues. V lost 4 bases and J 4 bases, leaving 13 bases between the germline ends. The V gene's germline CDR1 is MNHEY and CDR2 SMNVEV (reference sequence). CDR3 coding DNA: TGTGCCAGCAGTTCCCCAAGGGGGAGCACTGAAGCTTTCTTT. This translates into CASSSPRGSTEAFF.

This clone was counted once. The J gene is TRBJ1-2, the V gene TRBV9; TRBD1 agrees at 7 bases. The CDR3 is 16 amino acids. Germline loops: CDR1 SGDLS, CDR2 YYNGEE. Germline trimming cut 4 bases from V and 5 bases from J; bases unmatched to any gene: 14. The CDR3 region has the DNA TGTGCCAGCAGCCCCACCACCCCGGACAGGAATTATGGCTACACCTTC. Its protein is CASSPTTPDRNYGYTF.

The rearrangement joins TRBV7-8 to TRBJ2-5, with 14 bases identical to TRBD2. Germline CDR1 and CDR2: SGHVS and FQNEAQ. The CDR3 is made up of 18 amino acids. V was clipped by 3 bases and J by 5 bases; unmatched bases: 11. This chain's CDR3 is CASSLGLAGASRRETQYF. CDR3 DNA sequence: TGTGCCAGCAGCTTGGGACTAGCGGGAGCCTCCCGGAGGGAGACCCAGTACTTC.

The chain uses TRBV19 and TRBJ2-7; 10 bases align to TRBD2. The CDR3 consists of 16 residues. Per the germline V gene, CDR1 is LNHDA and CDR2 is SQIVND (reference sequence). J gave up 3 bases and V 5 bases, and 10 bases lay outside the gene matches. The CDR3 protein is CASSPIAGGSRYEQYF. The CDR3 DNA follows: TGTGCCAGTAGTCCGATAGCGGGGGGCTCCCGCTACGAGCAGTACTTC.

CDR3 loop: CARRQGVGGDSVMNTEAFF. In DNA form, the CDR3 reads TGTGCCCGCCGCCAGGGAGTGGGGGGGGATTCAGTCATGAACACTGAAGCTTTCTTT. The chain links TRBV7-9 to TRBJ1-1, with D possibly being TRBD1 (5 bases). The CDR3 has 19 residues. From germline, CDR1 is SEHNR and CDR2 FQNEAQ (reference sequence). V was trimmed by 11 bases and J by 0 bases, leaving 31 bases between them. The whole variable domain, remainder taken from reference TRBV7-9 and TRBJ1-1, is DTGVSQNPRHKITKRGQNVTFRCDPISEHNRLYWYRQTLGQGPEFLTYFQNEAQLEKSRLLSDRFSAERPKGSFSTLEIQRTEQGDSAMYLCARRQGVGGDSVMNTEAFFGQGTRLTVV.

This sequence joins TRBV5-1 and TRBJ2-5; 12 bases match TRBD1. After removal of 5 bases from V and 9 bases from J, the junction contained 14 bases not matched to a gene. This CDR3 comprises 16 residues. Germline V gene sequence: CDR1 SGHRS, CDR2 YFSETQ. The CDR3 reads CASRSGTGGNLGAQYF. CDR3 nucleotide sequence: TGCGCCAGCAGGTCCGGGACAGGGGGCAATTTAGGGGCCCAGTACTTC.